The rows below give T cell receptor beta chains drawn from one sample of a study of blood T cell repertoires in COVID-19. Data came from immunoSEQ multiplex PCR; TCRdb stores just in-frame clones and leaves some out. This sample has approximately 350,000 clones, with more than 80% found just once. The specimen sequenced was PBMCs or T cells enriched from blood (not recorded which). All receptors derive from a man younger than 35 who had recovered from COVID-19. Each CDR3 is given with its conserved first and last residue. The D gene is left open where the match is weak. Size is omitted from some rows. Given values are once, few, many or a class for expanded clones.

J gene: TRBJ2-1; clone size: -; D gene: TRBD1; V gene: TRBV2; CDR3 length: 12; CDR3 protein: CASSELDRQKFF; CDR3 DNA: TGTGCCAGCAGTGAATTGGACAGGCAAAAATTCTTC
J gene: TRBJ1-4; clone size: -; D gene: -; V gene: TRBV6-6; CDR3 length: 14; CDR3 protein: CATGLGREYEKLFF; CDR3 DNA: TGTGCCACAGGGTTGGGGAGGGAGTATGAAAAACTGTTTTTT
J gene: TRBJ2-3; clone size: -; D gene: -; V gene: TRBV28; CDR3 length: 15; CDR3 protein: CANPRRGNFTDTQYF; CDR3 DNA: TGTGCCAATCCCCGCAGGGGAAATTTCACAGATACGCAGTATTTT
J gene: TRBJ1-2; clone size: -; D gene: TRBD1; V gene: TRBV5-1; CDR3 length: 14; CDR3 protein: CASSRTGGNYGYTF; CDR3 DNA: TGCGCCAGCAGCAGGACAGGGGGCAACTATGGCTACACCTTC
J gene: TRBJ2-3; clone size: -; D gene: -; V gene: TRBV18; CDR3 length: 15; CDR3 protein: CASSTTLASTDTQYF; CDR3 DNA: TGTGCCAGCTCAACAACCTTGGCTAGCACAGATACGCAGTATTTT
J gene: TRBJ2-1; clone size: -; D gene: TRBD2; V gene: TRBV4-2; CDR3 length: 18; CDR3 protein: CASSRRLSGGRAYNEQFF; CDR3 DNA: TGTGCCAGCAGCCGAAGGCTAAGCGGGGGCCGGGCCTACAATGAGCAGTTCTTC
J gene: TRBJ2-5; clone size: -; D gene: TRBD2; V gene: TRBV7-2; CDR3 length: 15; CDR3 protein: CASSSGTRGRTLQYF; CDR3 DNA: TGTGCCAGCAGCTCAGGGACCCGCGGGAGGACTCTCCAGTACTTC
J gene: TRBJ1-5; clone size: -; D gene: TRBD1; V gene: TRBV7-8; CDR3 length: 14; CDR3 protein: CASSFQRGRQPQHF; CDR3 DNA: TGTGCCAGCAGCTTCCAGAGGGGGCGACAGCCCCAGCATTTT
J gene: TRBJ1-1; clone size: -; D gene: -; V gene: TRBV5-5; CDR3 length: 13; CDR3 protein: CASSATGNTEAFF; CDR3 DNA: TGTGCCAGCAGCGCGACAGGGAACACTGAAGCTTTCTTT
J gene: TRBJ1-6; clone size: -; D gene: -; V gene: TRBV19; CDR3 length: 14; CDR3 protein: CASSWTDLNSPLHF; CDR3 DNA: TGTGCCAGTAGTTGGACAGACTTAAATTCACCCCTCCACTTT
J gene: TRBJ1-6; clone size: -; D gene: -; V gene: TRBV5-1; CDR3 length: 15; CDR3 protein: CASSLDPSAGSPLHF; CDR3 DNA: TGCGCCAGCAGCTTGGACCCCTCCGCGGGTTCACCCCTCCACTTT
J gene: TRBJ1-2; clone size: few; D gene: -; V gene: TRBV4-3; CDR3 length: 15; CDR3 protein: CASSQVGYSHYGYTF; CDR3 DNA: TGCGCCAGCAGCCAAGTTGGGTACAGCCACTATGGCTACACCTTC
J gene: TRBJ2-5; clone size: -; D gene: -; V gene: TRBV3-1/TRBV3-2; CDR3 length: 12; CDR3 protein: CASSQELRAQYF; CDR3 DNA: TGTGCCAGCAGCCAAGAGTTGAGGGCCCAGTACTTC
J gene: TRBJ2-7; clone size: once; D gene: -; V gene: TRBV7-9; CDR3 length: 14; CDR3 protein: CASSLGDNSYEQYF; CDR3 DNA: TGTGCCAGCAGCTTGGGGGACAACTCCTACGAGCAGTACTTC
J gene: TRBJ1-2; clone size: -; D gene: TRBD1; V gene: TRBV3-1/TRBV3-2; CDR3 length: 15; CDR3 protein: CASSQFTGGPYGYTF; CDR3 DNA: TGTGCCAGCAGCCAATTTACAGGGGGCCCCTATGGCTACACCTTC
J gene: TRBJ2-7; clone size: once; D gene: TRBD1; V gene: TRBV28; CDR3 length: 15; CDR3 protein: CASSSGGTGAYEQYF; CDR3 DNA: TGTGCCAGCAGTTCCGGAGGGACAGGGGCCTACGAGCAGTACTTC